One sample yielded the 2 T cell receptor beta chains listed below, sequenced in a study of T-cell reconstitution after alpha-beta-depleted transplantation in children. Unique molecular identifiers were incorporated when the TCRbeta library was constructed. TCRdb reprocessed the PCR reads with MiXCR, giving one entry per CDR3 protein. The sample has roughly 200,000 distinct CDR3 sequences; 6.5% to 7.5% are singletons. Sample: PBMCs from the stem cell graft donor, taken from the stem cell graft. The receptors come from a human donor who donated a stem cell graft to a child with Wiskott-Aldrich syndrome.

This clonotype was seen only a few times. This chain joins TRBV3-1 and TRBJ2-3; 9 positions match TRBD2. With V trimmed by 1 base and J by 4 bases, 6 bases remained unmatched. The CDR3 extends over 16 amino acids. Germline-derived CDR1 and CDR2 are LGHDT and YNNKEL (reference sequence). CDR3 in amino acids: CASSQVSSGVADTQYF. Written as DNA, the CDR3 is TGTGCCAGCAGCCAAGTTTCTAGCGGGGTCGCAGATACGCAGTATTTT.

This chain connects TRBV7-2 to TRBJ1-1; 10 positions match TRBD1. Germline values: CDR1 SGHTA, CDR2 FQGNSA. V dropped 5 bases and J dropped 0; count of bases not matched to a gene: 6. The CDR3 has 16 amino acids. The CDR3 here is CASSVRDRGVNTEAFF. Here the CDR3 DNA reads TGTGCCAGCAGCGTGCGGGACAGGGGAGTGAACACTGAAGCTTTCTTT. Full variable domain (remainder filled in from reference TRBV7-2 and TRBJ1-1): GAGVSQSPSNKVTEKGKDVELRCDPISGHTALYWYRQSLGQGLEFLIYFQGNSAPDKSGLPSDRFSAERTGGSVSTLTIQRTQQEDSAVYLCASSVRDRGVNTEAFFGQGTRLTVV.